This TCR beta chain was recorded in a study of blood T cells in healthy people across ages. Study findings and constraints: Underestimates were what the diversity estimates from one million T cells were considered to be. A strong correlation was seen between TCR beta diversity and naive T cell percentage.

To note about this clonotype: Its antigen is not identified.

A second PCR of roughly 7 to 11 cycles used a sample-barcoded 5' primer and a J-beta primer mix. TCRdb redid the calling of the 5' RACE reads with MiXCR, one entry per CDR3 protein. The sample contains roughly 900,000 distinct CDR3 sequences, roughly 48% of which appear only once. CDR1 and CDR2 (germline): KGHSH, LQKENI. Germline trimming cut 3 bases from V and 3 bases from J; bases unmatched to any gene: 8. The CDR3 is 16 residues long. Sequenced sample: blood. The sequence was obtained from a man younger than 45 in good health. The V gene is TRBV18, the J gene TRBJ2-5; the match to TRBD1 covers 9 bases. The DNA of the CDR3 is TGTGCCAGCTCACCTGGGCGGACAGGGGAGGAAGAGACCCAGTACTTC. This gives the protein CASSPGRTGEEETQYF.